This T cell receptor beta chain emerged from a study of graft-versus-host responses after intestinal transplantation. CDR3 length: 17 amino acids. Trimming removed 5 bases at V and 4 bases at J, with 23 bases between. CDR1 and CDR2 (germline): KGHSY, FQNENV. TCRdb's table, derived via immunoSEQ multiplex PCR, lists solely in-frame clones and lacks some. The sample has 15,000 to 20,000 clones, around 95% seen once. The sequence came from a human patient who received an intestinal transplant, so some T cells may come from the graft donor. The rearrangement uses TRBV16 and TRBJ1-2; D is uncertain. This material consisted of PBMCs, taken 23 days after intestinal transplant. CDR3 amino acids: CASSSTRVVRKIYGYTF. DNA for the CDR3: TGTGCCAGCAGCTCTACCCGGGTCGTTAGAAAGATCTATGGCTACACCTTC.